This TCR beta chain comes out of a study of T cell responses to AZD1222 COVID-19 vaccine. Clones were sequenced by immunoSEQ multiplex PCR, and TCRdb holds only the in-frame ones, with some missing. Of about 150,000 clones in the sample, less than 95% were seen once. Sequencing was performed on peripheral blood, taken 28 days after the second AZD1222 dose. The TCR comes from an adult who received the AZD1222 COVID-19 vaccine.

The CDR3 DNA sequence: TGCAGTGCTAGTCAAGACCCGGGGAATCAGCCCCAGCATTTT. Protein sequence: CSASQDPGNQPQHF. The chain uses TRBV20-1 and TRBJ1-5; no definite D call. V was clipped by 3 bases and J by 4 bases, with 13 bases between them. The CDR3 contains 14 residues. The V gene's germline CDR1 is DFQATT and CDR2 SNEGSKA (reference sequence).